Following are 25 T cell receptor beta chains from one sample sequenced in a study of blood T cell repertoires in COVID-19 (dated by TCRdb to about 2020). Libraries were made using the immunoSEQ multiplex PCR assay. Here the immuneACCESS table is served through TCRdb, limited to in-frame sequences with V and J called. Missing clones are a known gap in these copies; in checked studies unresolved V genes cover under half, and the rest lacks a known reason. This sample has 270,000 or so clones in its table, and roughly 88% of those were observed once. Of the sample, over 2% falls within the top ten clones. Sequenced input: PBMCs or T cells enriched from blood (not recorded which). All receptors come from a woman in her thirties or forties with acute COVID-19.

This chain links TRBV5-1 with TRBJ2-7; tentatively, D is TRBD2 (5 bases). The V and J ends lost 1 base and 6 bases respectively, with 11 bases between them. This CDR3 has 13 residues. CDR1 SGHRS and CDR2 YFSETQ come from the germline V gene. CDR3 loop: CASSLMDSGEQYF. In DNA, the CDR3 is TGCGCCAGCAGCTTGATGGACTCGGGCGAGCAGTACTTC.

This clone was counted only a few times. The gene calls are TRBV18 and TRBJ1-1; possibly TRBD1 for D (5 bases). Germline-derived CDR1 and CDR2 are KGHSH and LQKENI. V lost 6 bases to trimming and J lost 6 bases, with 17 bases between them. This CDR3 has 14 residues. The CDR3 loop reads CASSSRGVVPEAFF. The CDR3 region has the DNA TGTGCCAGCTCCTCACGGGGGGTTGTGCCTGAAGCTTTCTTT.

The chain is built from TRBV21-1 and TRBJ2-3; the DNA was not compared with TRBD2, the D call given in the table. TRBV21-1 is a documented pseudogene. The CDR3 consists of 10 residues. The CDR3 coding sequence is TGTGCCAGCTCTATGAATACGCAGTATTTT. Translating it yields CASSMNTQYF.

This clone showed up just once. The CDR3, as DNA: TGTGCCAGCTCACCACTTCCGCGGGGGACCGGGGAGCTGTTTTTT. The encoded protein is CASSPLPRGTGELFF. The chain has TRBV18 and TRBJ2-2; 7 bases map to TRBD2. The CDR3 covers 15 residues. Germline V gene data show CDR1 as KGHSH and CDR2 as LQKENI. The J segment lost 5 bases and the V segment lost 1 base, leaving 4 bases of the junction unmatched.

V gene TRBV7-2 combines with J gene TRBJ2-2; TRBD2 agrees at 11 bases. Germline V gene lookup returns CDR1 SGHTA and CDR2 FQGNSA. The CDR3 contains 18 residues. J gave up 5 bases and V 10 bases, and 18 bases lay outside the gene matches. CDR3 amino acids: CANLLSGLAGGGTGELFF. The CDR3 nucleotides are TGTGCCAACCTCCTCAGTGGGCTAGCGGGAGGTGGGACCGGGGAGCTGTTTTTT.

This clone was found a few times. V usage is TRBV28 and J usage is TRBJ1-4; D gene uncertain. Trimming left V 3 bases short and J 2 bases short, with 4 bases between. The CDR3 consists of 13 residues. CDR1 MDHEN and CDR2 SYDVKM come from the germline V gene. The CDR3 loop reads CASSFRTNEKLFF. The CDR3 coding sequence is TGTGCCAGCAGTTTTCGGACTAATGAAAAACTGTTTTTT.

The V and J genes are TRBV27 and TRBJ2-1; D is possibly TRBD2 (6 bases). V was cut by 7 bases and J by 4 bases, with 20 bases left in between. The CDR3 contains 16 residues. CDR1 is MNHEY, CDR2 SMNVEV, per germline (reference sequence). CDR3: CASTPWGERFYNEQFF. The CDR3 nucleotides read TGTGCCAGCACCCCCTGGGGGGAAAGGTTTTACAATGAGCAGTTCTTC.

The chain joins TRBV12-5 to TRBJ2-7; 7 bases are shared with TRBD2. V was pared by 6 bases and J by 3 bases, with 8 bases of the junction left unmatched. The germline V gene encodes CDR1 LGHNT and CDR2 FRNRAP. CDR3 length: 14 amino acids. CDR3 coding DNA: TGTGCTAGTGGGGATAGCGGGCACCTCTACGAGCAGTACTTC. Protein: CASGDSGHLYEQYF. Filled out from reference TRBV12-5 and TRBJ2-7, the complete variable domain reads DARVTQTPRHKVTEMGQEVTMRCQPILGHNTVFWYRQTMMQGLELLAYFRNRAPLDDSGMPKDRFSAEMPDATLATLKIQPSEPRDSAVYFCASGDSGHLYEQYFGPGTRLTVT.

The V gene is TRBV28, the J gene TRBJ2-1; TRBD2 matches at 16 bases. Germline V CDR1 and CDR2: MDHEN, SYDVKM. V trimming: 5 bases; J trimming: 11 bases; junction bases outside the gene matches: 3. The CDR3 consists of 14 residues. CDR3 in amino acids: CASSPGLAGGKQFF. CDR3 nucleotides: TGTGCCAGCAGTCCGGGACTAGCGGGGGGGAAGCAGTTCTTC.

This clone has a count of ten or more. This rearrangement joins TRBV30 to TRBJ1-2; the D gene is possibly TRBD1 (5 bases). This CDR3 is built from 12 residues. V was shortened by 2 bases and J by 8 bases, with 12 bases between the two germline ends. Germline CDR1 is GTSNPN and CDR2 is SVGIG (reference sequence). In DNA, the CDR3 is TGTGCCTGGAGTTTAGGCAGGGAAGGCTACACCTTC. This encodes CAWSLGREGYTF.

The V call is TRBV12-3 or TRBV12-4, the J call TRBJ1-2, with TRBD1 as a possible D gene (5 bases). Trimming took off 0 bases at V and 8 bases at J, with 10 bases between the two ends. This CDR3 contains 13 residues. The CDR3, as DNA: TGTGCCAGCAGTTTAGCAGGGGTCGCGGGCTACACCTTC. Its protein is CASSLAGVAGYTF.

In this sample, this clone turned up once. The chain has TRBV7-9 and TRBJ2-2; tentatively, D is TRBD2 (5 bases). The CDR3 totals 14 residues. Germline values: CDR1 SEHNR, CDR2 FQNEAQ (reference sequence). V was cut by 4 bases and J by 4 bases, with 10 bases left in between. CDR3 in amino acids: CASSSGLSTGELFF. CDR3 nucleotide sequence: TGTGCCAGCAGCTCTGGACTGAGCACCGGGGAGCTGTTTTTT.

This chain joins TRBV2 and TRBJ2-2; D is possibly TRBD2 (5 bases). Trimming cost V 3 bases and J 8 bases, with 13 bases left between them. Germline CDR1 and CDR2: SNHLY and FYNNEI. This CDR3 spans 14 amino acids. This CDR3 reads CASSEKTIQGELFF. CDR3 coding DNA: TGTGCCAGCAGTGAGAAGACTATTCAGGGGGAGCTGTTTTTT.

CDR3 coding DNA: TGTGCCAGCAGCCGAACCCCCCAGGGGAATGGCTACACCTTC. Its protein product is CASSRTPQGNGYTF. This sequence joins TRBV6-5 and TRBJ1-2; TRBD1 might be the D (6 bases). V lost 6 bases, J lost 6 bases, and 17 bases lay in between. This CDR3 is 14 amino acids long. Germline CDR1 is MNHEY and CDR2 is SVGAGI.

This clone has only one observation. In DNA, the CDR3 is TGTGCCAGCAGCTTATCTAGGGGGACGGCCTACGAGCAGTACTTC. This gives the protein CASSLSRGTAYEQYF. The rearrangement links TRBV7-9 to TRBJ2-7; a weak D match, TRBD1 (6 bases). This CDR3 contains 15 residues. V was shortened by 2 bases and J by 2 bases, with 13 bases between the two germline ends. Germline CDR1 SEHNR, CDR2 FQNEAQ (reference sequence).

The chain is built from TRBV7-2 and TRBJ2-5; the match to TRBD2 covers 8 bases. Trimming at V came to 7 bases and at J to 5 bases, leaving 9 bases not matched to a gene. The CDR3 is made up of 14 amino acids. Looked up from germline, CDR1 is SGHTA and CDR2 is FQGNSA. The CDR3 DNA is TGTGCCAGCAACGGAGGACTAGCCGCCGAGACCCAGTACTTC. Translating gives CASNGGLAAETQYF.

The chain recombines TRBV28 with TRBJ1-6, with D possibly being TRBD1 (6 bases). The CDR3 is made up of 14 amino acids. Per the germline V gene, CDR1 is MDHEN and CDR2 is SYDVKM. Trimming cost V 7 bases and J 5 bases, with 12 bases left between them. Here the CDR3 reads CASITQGNNSPLHF. The CDR3 DNA sequence: TGTGCCAGCATCACCCAGGGGAATAATTCACCCCTCCACTTT.

The chain has TRBV2 and TRBJ1-6; tentative D call: TRBD1 (5 bases). Germline-derived CDR1 and CDR2 are SNHLY and FYNNEI. V lost 6 bases and J 3 bases, leaving 6 bases between the germline ends. The CDR3 has 13 amino acids. The CDR3 loop is CASRDNYNSPLHF. CDR3 DNA: TGTGCCAGCAGGGACAACTATAATTCACCCCTCCACTTT.

The chain uses TRBV19 and TRBJ1-2, with 11 bases aligning to TRBD1. The V gene's germline CDR1 is LNHDA and CDR2 SQIVND (reference sequence). V dropped 4 bases and J dropped 5; count of bases not matched to a gene: 0. The CDR3 loop spans 13 amino acids. CDR3 coding DNA: TGTGCCAGTAGTAGGGACAGGGGGTATGGCTACACCTTC. Amino acids: CASSRDRGYGYTF.

The rearrangement joins TRBV9 to TRBJ2-3; 10 bases agree with TRBD2. The CDR3 runs to 16 residues. With 2 bases clipped from V and 8 bases from J, the junction kept 11 bases outside the gene matches. The germline CDR1 and CDR2 sequences are SGDLS and YYNGEE. CDR3 DNA sequence: TGTGCCAGCAGCGTTGATACAGCGGGGGGGCCCGGTACGCAGTATTTT. As protein: CASSVDTAGGPGTQYF.

The chain links TRBV12-5 to TRBJ2-2; the match to TRBD2 covers 16 bases. V dropped 3 bases and J dropped 5; count of bases not matched to a gene: 9. Germline assignment: CDR1 LGHNT and CDR2 FRNRAP. CDR3 length: 19 amino acids. CDR3 region: CASGFLVGGLAGGTGELFF. The CDR3 DNA reads as TGTGCTAGTGGTTTCTTGGTCGGGGGACTAGCGGGAGGGACCGGGGAGCTGTTTTTT.

V usage is TRBV12-3 or TRBV12-4 and J usage is TRBJ1-6; D is unclear. There are 12 residues in the CDR3. The ends were cut back, 2 bases at V and 11 bases at J, with 7 bases in the middle. The CDR3 nucleotides are TGTGCCAGCAGTTTACCTTTTGCACCCCTCCACTTT. Translated, it gives CASSLPFAPLHF.

CDR3 coding DNA: TGTGCCAGCAGCCGGGACAGAAAAGAGACCCAGTACTTC. Translated, it gives CASSRDRKETQYF. This chain joins TRBV12-3 or TRBV12-4 and TRBJ2-5, with 7 bases aligning to TRBD1. Trimming at V came to 6 bases and at J to 3 bases, leaving 4 bases not matched to a gene. The CDR3 runs 13 residues.

This clone appeared once. CDR3 amino acids: CASSGLAGEVDTQYF. Here the CDR3 DNA reads TGTGCCAGCAGTGGGCTAGCGGGAGAAGTAGATACGCAGTATTTT. The rearrangement joins TRBV2 to TRBJ2-3, with 10 bases fitting TRBD2. J lost 5 bases, V lost 4 bases, and 6 bases had no gene match. Germline-derived CDR1 and CDR2 are SNHLY and FYNNEI. The CDR3 is 15 residues long. Full variable domain (missing parts from reference TRBV2 and TRBJ2-3): EPEVTQTPSHQVTQMGQEVILRCVPISNHLYFYWYRQILGQKVEFLVSFYNNEISEKSEIFDDQFSVERPDGSNFTLKIRSTKLEDSAMYFCASSGLAGEVDTQYFGPGTRLTVL.

The rearrangement joins TRBV5-6 to TRBJ2-2; 9 nucleotides line up with TRBD1. The CDR3 loop spans 14 amino acids. CDR1 is SGHDT and CDR2 is YYEEEE in the germline V gene. The ends lost 4 bases at V and 5 bases at J; junction bases unmatched: 3. The CDR3 DNA sequence: TGTGCCAGCAGCCGGGACAGGGCGACCGGGGAGCTGTTTTTT. Protein product: CASSRDRATGELFF.